These T cell receptor beta chains were read from a single sample in a study of identical twins. In TCRdb, the 5' RACE reads were re-called with MiXCR into one record per CDR3 protein. The sample holds 1.5 million or so distinct CDR3 sequences, about 32% seen once. Material for sequencing was cord blood. The receptors come from a newborn girl in good health. Each CDR3 is given with its conserved first and last residue. Fields, in order: D gene, V gene, clone size, J gene, CDR3 DNA, CDR3 protein. D genes are given only for firm matches. Clone sizes are given selectively: once, few, many, or a class where the clone is expanded.

.,TRBV3-1,.,TRBJ2-1,TGTGCCAGCAGCCTTGGATGGAACTACAATGAGCAGTTCTTC,CASSLGWNYNEQFF
.,TRBV15,.,TRBJ1-1,TGTGCCACCAGCAGGGGCGTCGGCACTGAAGCTTTCTTT,CATSRGVGTEAFF
TRBD2,TRBV11-1,.,TRBJ2-5,TGTGCCAGCAGCTCGAGGGCGGGGGGCAATGAGCAGTACTTC,CASSSRAGGNEQYF
.,TRBV27,.,TRBJ2-3,TGTGCCAGCAGTCCCCGTGAGCCCCCAGATACGCAGTATTTT,CASSPREPPDTQYF
.,TRBV6-5,.,TRBJ1-1,TGTGCCAGCAGTGACGCAACTGGGGGGAGCACTGAAGCTTTCTTT,CASSDATGGSTEAFF
.,TRBV9,.,TRBJ2-3,TGTGCCAACAGCGTAGAGCCTTCTGGAGCAGATACGCAGTATTTT,CANSVEPSGADTQYF
TRBD2,TRBV4-2,few,TRBJ2-7,TGTGCCAGCAGCCACTTCCCAGCGGGACCCTCCTACGAGCAGTACTTC,CASSHFPAGPSYEQYF
.,TRBV20-1,.,TRBJ1-2,TGCAGTGTGGGGGATCTATGGCGTGGCTACACCTTC,CSVGDLWRGYTF
TRBD2,TRBV5-6,few,TRBJ2-3,TGTGCCAGCAGCTGGGGGGGCAGCGGGAGGGCCCTCGCAGATACGCAGTATTTT,CASSWGGSGRALADTQYF
TRBD2,TRBV28,.,TRBJ2-1,TGTGCCAGCAGTTTATCGGCCGGGAGGTCCTACAATGAGCAGTTCTTC,CASSLSAGRSYNEQFF
.,TRBV7-9,.,TRBJ2-7,TGTGCCAGCAGCTTCGTTTACGGGAGCGAGCAGTACTTC,CASSFVYGSEQYF
.,TRBV10-3,few,TRBJ2-1,TGTGCCGTCACCAGCTCCTACAATGAGCAGTTCTTC,CAVTSSYNEQFF
.,TRBV24-1,few,TRBJ2-1,TGTGCCACCAGTGATTTGCCAGGGGGGTTCTACAATGAGCAGTTCTTC,CATSDLPGGFYNEQFF
.,TRBV5-1,many,TRBJ2-7,TGCGCCAGCAGCTTGGGTCGGGAGCAGTACTTC,CASSLGREQYF
TRBD2,TRBV29-1,.,TRBJ2-5,TGCAGCGTTGAAGGGCTAGCGGGGGGTCCCTCCTACAATGAGCAGTACTTC,CSVEGLAGGPSYNEQYF
.,TRBV20-1,.,TRBJ1-2,TGCAGTGCTAGAGATCGGGGGGGAGGCTACACCTTC,CSARDRGGGYTF
TRBD1,TRBV20-1,.,TRBJ1-6,TGCAGTGCTTACAGGGGTAATAATTCACCCCTCCACTTT,CSAYRGNNSPLHF
TRBD1,TRBV5-1,few,TRBJ2-7,TGCGCCAGCGGAAAGACAGGGGACTCCTACAATGAGCAGTACTTC,CASGKTGDSYNEQYF
TRBD1,TRBV5-1,.,TRBJ1-1,TGCGCCAGCAGCTTGGGCAGGACAGGGGGAGCTGAAGCTTTCTTT,CASSLGRTGGAEAFF
.,TRBV24-1,few,TRBJ1-2,TGTGCCACCAGTGATTGGAAAACAGGGTACGGCTACACCTTC,CATSDWKTGYGYTF
TRBD1,TRBV27,few,TRBJ2-1,TGTGCCACCGCGGACAGGGGCAATGAGCAGTTCTTC,CATADRGNEQFF
TRBD1,TRBV12-3/TRBV12-4,few,TRBJ2-3,TGTGCCAGCACCGCCTCCGGGACAGGGTGGGTCACAGATACGCAGTATTTT,CASTASGTGWVTDTQYF
.,TRBV28,few,TRBJ1-4,TGTGCCAGCAGCCGCCAGGGGTCCGCTAATGAAAAACTGTTTTTT,CASSRQGSANEKLFF
.,TRBV28,.,TRBJ1-5,TGTGCCAGCAGTTTATGCGGGGGAATAGGGTGTAGTAGCAATCAGCCCCAGCATTTT,CASSLCGGIGCSSNQPQHF
TRBD2,TRBV11-2,.,TRBJ2-1,TGTGCCAGCAGCTTAGAAGGACTAGCGGTCAATGAGCAGTTCTTC,CASSLEGLAVNEQFF
.,TRBV12-3/TRBV12-4,few,TRBJ2-3,TGTGCCAGCAGTCTAGGTTCTAAGGGCACAGATACGCAGTATTTT,CASSLGSKGTDTQYF
.,TRBV24-1,few,TRBJ2-7,TGTGCCACCAGTGAACCTCTGGCGGTACTCCCTTACGAGCAGTACTTC,CATSEPLAVLPYEQYF
.,TRBV5-1,few,TRBJ2-7,TGCGCCAGCAGCTTACGGACAGACCTCCCCTACGAGCAGTACTTC,CASSLRTDLPYEQYF
TRBD2,TRBV4-2,few,TRBJ2-7,TGTGCCAGCAGCCAAGCCCCCGGACTAGCGGGGCTCTACGAGCAGTACTTC,CASSQAPGLAGLYEQYF
TRBD2,TRBV18,.,TRBJ2-7,TGTGCCAGCTCACGTACGGGACTAGCCAACTACGAGCAGTACTTC,CASSRTGLANYEQYF
TRBD2,TRBV4-2,few,TRBJ2-7,TGTGCCAGCAGCCAAGATTTCCTTAGCGGGGGGGCCTACGAGCAGTACTTC,CASSQDFLSGGAYEQYF
.,TRBV20-1,once,TRBJ2-7,TGCAGTGCTAGTGATCGCAGGGTCCGGTACGAGCAGTACTTC,CSASDRRVRYEQYF
.,TRBV29-1,many,TRBJ2-3,TGCAGCGGTGTTGGCACGGCGACATTACTCACGCAGTATTTT,CSGVGTATLLTQYF